These T cell receptor beta chains were read from a single sample in a study of PD-1 blockade in classical Hodgkin lymphoma. Profiling relied on immunoSEQ multiplex PCR, and the TCRdb table lists in-frame clones only, not all of them. The sample records 10,000 to 15,000 clones, roughly 90% being singletons. The specimen comprised CD4+ T cells from blood, sampled at baseline. Receptors originate from a human donor with classical Hodgkin lymphoma. Each CDR3 is given with its conserved first and last residue. The D gene is left open where the match is weak. Not all rows give a size; the values are once, few, many and, for expanded clones, a class.

TRBD2,NA,TRBV4-1,TRBJ2-1,CASSQTVLAGAYNEQFF,TGCGCCAGCAGCCAAACCGTACTAGCGGGAGCCTACAATGAGCAGTTCTTC
NA,NA,TRBV10-3,TRBJ2-2,CAISESSTSRELFF,TGTGCCATCAGTGAGTCATCGACGTCCCGGGAGCTGTTTTTT
NA,NA,TRBV5-6,TRBJ1-6,CATSLGGRVNSPLHF,TGTGCCACCTCCCTCGGGGGCAGGGTGAATTCACCCCTCCACTTT
NA,once,TRBV30,TRBJ2-1,CAWSRGNWVDEQFF,TGTGCCTGGTCACGGGGAAACTGGGTCGATGAGCAGTTCTTC
TRBD1,NA,TRBV19,TRBJ2-6,CASSWDRPSGANVLTF,TGTGCCAGTAGTTGGGACAGGCCCTCTGGGGCCAACGTCCTGACTTTC
NA,NA,TRBV4-2,TRBJ2-5,CASRGPQETQYF,TGTGCCAGCCGCGGGCCCCAAGAGACCCAGTACTTC
NA,NA,TRBV30,TRBJ1-4,CAWSGAATNEKLFF,TGTGCCTGGAGTGGAGCCGCAACTAATGAAAAACTGTTTTTT
NA,NA,TRBV28,TRBJ1-2,CASSLPGLYGYTF,TGTGCCAGCAGTTTACCCGGTCTCTATGGCTACACCTTC
TRBD2,NA,TRBV7-2,TRBJ2-1,CASSQGLAGYNEQFF,TGTGCCAGCAGCCAGGGACTAGCGGGTTACAATGAGCAGTTCTTC
TRBD2,NA,TRBV6-1,TRBJ2-1,CAIARETGSYNEQFF,TGTGCCATCGCGCGGGAGACCGGCTCCTACAATGAGCAGTTCTTC
TRBD2,NA,TRBV6-1,TRBJ2-7,CASSRGGNSYEQYF,TGTGCCAGCAGTCGGGGGGGGAACTCCTACGAGCAGTACTTC
NA,NA,TRBV2,TRBJ1-3,CASSDGRSSGNTIYF,TGTGCCAGCAGTGATGGACGTAGCTCTGGAAACACCATATATTTT
NA,NA,TRBV4-1,TRBJ2-1,CASSKEQRSYNEQFF,TGCGCCAGCAGCAAAGAGCAGCGCTCCTACAATGAGCAGTTCTTC
TRBD1,NA,TRBV10-3,TRBJ2-5,CAISESPGGAGTQYF,TGTGCCATCAGTGAAAGCCCAGGGGGCGCTGGGACCCAGTACTTC
NA,once,TRBV20-1,TRBJ2-1,CSASTELQFF,TGCAGTGCTAGTACAGAGTTGCAGTTCTTC
TRBD1,few,TRBV10-1,TRBJ2-7,CASSDWGQGTEQYF,TGCGCCAGCAGTGATTGGGGACAGGGTACCGAGCAGTACTTC
NA,few,TRBV5-8,TRBJ1-3,CASSAGTTGNTIYF,TGTGCCAGCAGCGCAGGGACTACTGGAAACACCATATATTTT
NA,NA,TRBV4-1,TRBJ2-3,CASSQDFGGQSAVDTQYF,TGCGCCAGCAGCCAAGATTTCGGGGGACAGAGCGCAGTAGATACGCAGTATTTT
NA,NA,TRBV2,TRBJ2-2,CASSDMGTGELFF,TGTGCCAGCAGTGATATGGGAACCGGGGAGCTGTTTTTT
NA,NA,TRBV5-1,TRBJ1-2,CASSLGPNYGYTF,TGCGCCAGCAGCTTGGGGCCGAACTATGGCTACACCTTC
NA,NA,TRBV27,TRBJ2-3,CASSATGWRTDTQYF,TGTGCCAGCAGTGCTACAGGGTGGAGGACAGATACGCAGTATTTT
NA,once,TRBV7-9,TRBJ2-1,CASSFLSGNYNEQFF,TGTGCCAGCAGCTTTTTATCGGGAAACTACAATGAGCAGTTCTTC
NA,few,TRBV10-2,TRBJ1-5,CASSMTGGNQPQHF,TGCGCCAGCAGTATGACAGGTGGCAATCAGCCCCAGCATTTT
TRBD1,NA,TRBV10-1,TRBJ2-7,CASSETGTGFYEQYF,TGCGCCAGCAGTGAGACCGGGACAGGGTTCTACGAGCAGTACTTC
NA,NA,TRBV15,TRBJ1-5,CATSRREGKDQPQHF,TGTGCCACCAGCAGACGAGAGGGGAAAGATCAGCCCCAGCATTTT
TRBD2,NA,TRBV19,TRBJ2-1,CASIQAGGAYNEQFF,TGTGCCAGTATTCAAGCGGGAGGGGCCTACAATGAGCAGTTCTTC
NA,NA,TRBV7-3,TRBJ1-3,CASSQGPGSSGNTIYF,TGTGCCAGCAGCCAAGGGCCCGGGAGCTCTGGAAACACCATATATTTT
NA,once,TRBV6-5,TRBJ1-1,CASMDTITLTAFF,TGTGCCAGCATGGACACAATAACACTGACAGCTTTCTTT
NA,NA,TRBV7-9,TRBJ2-3,CASSLVRGATDTQYF,TGTGCCAGCAGCTTAGTCCGGGGCGCCACAGATACGCAGTATTTT
NA,NA,TRBV6-1,TRBJ1-1,CASSEYRDTEAFF,TGTGCCAGCAGTGAATATCGGGACACTGAAGCTTTCTTT
TRBD1,NA,TRBV25-1,TRBJ1-5,CASRGQGTQPQHF,TGTGCCAGCAGGGGACAGGGGACTCAGCCCCAGCATTTT
NA,NA,TRBV13,TRBJ1-5,CASSLLGYQPQHF,TGTGCCAGCAGCTTACTCGGGTATCAGCCCCAGCATTTT
NA,once,TRBV6-6,TRBJ2-7,CASRSGPSYEQYF,TGTGCCAGCAGATCGGGCCCCTCCTACGAGCAGTACTTC
NA,few,TRBV11-2,TRBJ2-1,CASSFGQIIDNEQFF,TGTGCCAGCAGCTTTGGGCAGATTATTGACAATGAGCAGTTCTTC
TRBD1,NA,TRBV7-9,TRBJ2-5,CASSLQPGGGETQYF,TGTGCCAGCAGCTTACAACCAGGGGGTGGGGAGACCCAGTACTTC
NA,NA,TRBV7-8,TRBJ2-1,CASSLALAFNEQFF,TGTGCCAGCAGCTTAGCGTTGGCCTTCAATGAGCAGTTCTTC
NA,NA,TRBV21-1,TRBJ1-1,CASSKGTGCVSEEAFF,TGTGCCAGCAGCAAAGGAACAGGGTGCGTCTCGGAAGAAGCTTTCTTT
TRBD1,NA,TRBV28,TRBJ2-3,CASRRGGTQYF,TGTGCCAGCAGAAGAGGGGGCACGCAGTATTTT
TRBD2,NA,TRBV6-1,TRBJ2-1,CASSWTSGNEQFF,TGTGCCAGCAGTTGGACTAGCGGCAATGAGCAGTTCTTC
NA,NA,TRBV6-5,TRBJ2-1,CASSYLSGDEQFF,TGTGCCAGCAGTTACTTAAGCGGCGATGAGCAGTTCTTC
TRBD1,NA,TRBV4-1,TRBJ2-7,CASSQVGTGAHYEQYF,TGCGCCAGCAGCCAAGTAGGGACAGGCGCCCACTACGAGCAGTACTTC
TRBD2,NA,TRBV28,TRBJ2-7,CASSTGTSGSFTYEQYF,TGTGCCAGCAGTACCGGGACTAGCGGGAGTTTCACCTACGAGCAGTACTTC
TRBD1,NA,TRBV2,TRBJ2-1,CASSVTGGNYNEQFF,TGTGCCAGCAGTGTCACAGGGGGGAATTACAATGAGCAGTTCTTC
NA,NA,TRBV28,TRBJ2-7,CASSPPKTGWGEQYF,TGTGCCAGCAGTCCTCCCAAGACGGGGTGGGGCGAGCAGTACTTC
TRBD1,NA,TRBV5-1,TRBJ1-2,CASSFDRVRWDGYTF,TGCGCCAGCAGCTTCGACAGGGTTAGGTGGGATGGCTACACCTTC
NA,NA,TRBV19,TRBJ2-7,CATRDRRAPYEQYF,TGTGCCACCCGGGACCGCCGGGCCCCCTACGAGCAGTACTTC
NA,once,TRBV30,TRBJ2-1,CAWSGGESSYNEQFF,TGTGCCTGGAGTGGAGGGGAAAGCTCCTACAATGAGCAGTTCTTC
NA,NA,TRBV10-3,TRBJ2-3,CAIRQESFIDTQYF,TGTGCCATAAGACAGGAGTCATTCATAGATACGCAGTATTTT
NA,once,TRBV7-9,TRBJ2-5,CASSLALAGTQETQYF,TGTGCCAGCAGCTTAGCGTTGGCTGGAACCCAAGAGACCCAGTACTTC
NA,NA,TRBV6-1,TRBJ2-2,CASSGNRKNTGELFF,TGTGCCAGCAGTGGAAACAGGAAGAACACCGGGGAGCTGTTTTTT
NA,NA,TRBV6-5,TRBJ1-1,CASSYRGAGTEAFF,TGTGCCAGCAGTTATCGGGGGGCGGGCACTGAAGCTTTCTTT
TRBD2,NA,TRBV7-8,TRBJ2-2,CASSLVAGGVGELFF,TGTGCCAGCAGCTTAGTAGCGGGGGGGGTCGGGGAGCTGTTTTTT
TRBD1,NA,TRBV5-5,TRBJ2-3,CASSSGQGTDTQYF,TGTGCCAGCAGCTCGGGACAGGGCACAGATACGCAGTATTTT
TRBD2,NA,TRBV5-1,TRBJ2-1,CASSQKLAGYNEQFF,TGCGCCAGCAGCCAGAAACTAGCGGGATACAATGAGCAGTTCTTC
NA,NA,TRBV5-1,TRBJ1-1,CASSLVGHTEAFF,TGCGCCAGCAGCTTGGTGGGACACACTGAAGCTTTCTTT
NA,once,TRBV27,TRBJ1-1,CASSLSGGTEAFF,TGTGCCAGCAGTTTATCAGGGGGGACTGAAGCTTTCTTT
NA,few,TRBV7-9,TRBJ1-5,CASSSIDGDWREPQHF,TGTGCCAGCAGTTCCATAGATGGGGATTGGAGGGAGCCCCAGCATTTT
TRBD2,NA,TRBV30,TRBJ2-7,CAWSSGGRQGGSSYEQYF,TGTGCCTGGAGTAGCGGGGGGCGACAAGGGGGAAGCTCCTACGAGCAGTACTTC
TRBD1,once,TRBV7-8,TRBJ2-5,CASSTRQGLQETQYF,TGTGCCAGCAGCACCCGACAGGGCCTCCAAGAGACCCAGTACTTC